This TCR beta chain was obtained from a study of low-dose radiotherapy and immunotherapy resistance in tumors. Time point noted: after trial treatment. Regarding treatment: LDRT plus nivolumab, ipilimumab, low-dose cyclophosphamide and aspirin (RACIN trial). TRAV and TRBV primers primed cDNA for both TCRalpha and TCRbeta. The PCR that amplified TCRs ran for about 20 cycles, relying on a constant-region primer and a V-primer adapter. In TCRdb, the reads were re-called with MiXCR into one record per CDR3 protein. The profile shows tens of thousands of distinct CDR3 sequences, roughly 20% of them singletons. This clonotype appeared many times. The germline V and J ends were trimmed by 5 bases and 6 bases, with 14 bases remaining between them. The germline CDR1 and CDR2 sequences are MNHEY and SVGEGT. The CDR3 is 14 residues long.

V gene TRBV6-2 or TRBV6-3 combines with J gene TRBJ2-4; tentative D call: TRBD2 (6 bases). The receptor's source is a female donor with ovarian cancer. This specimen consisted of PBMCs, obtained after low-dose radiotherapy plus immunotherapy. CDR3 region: CASSNPGEGNIQYF. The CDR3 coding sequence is TGTGCCAGCAGTAATCCGGGAGAGGGAAACATTCAGTACTTC.